The 22 T cell receptor beta chains presented below share a single source sample, sequenced in a study of graft-versus-host responses after intestinal transplantation. The protocol was immunoSEQ multiplex PCR, while the TCRdb copy is restricted to in-frame clones and leaves out a portion. The sample consists of nearly 7,500 clones, more than 65% of them appearing once. The authors processed graft tissue to release intraepithelial and lamina propria lymphocytes. The sample was ileum tissue, taken around 34 weeks after intestinal transplantation. The receptor source for this set is a human patient who received an intestinal transplant, so some T cells may come from the graft donor.

This clone was seen more than once but under ten times. This chain links TRBV2 with TRBJ2-1; D unclear. Trimming pared 6 bases from V and 0 bases from J, leaving 9 bases between. This CDR3 is 14 amino acids long. The germline V gene encodes CDR1 SNHLY and CDR2 FYNNEI. The CDR3 region is CASRDPASYNEQFF. The CDR3 coding sequence is TGTGCCAGCAGAGACCCCGCCTCCTACAATGAGCAGTTCTTC.

CDR3 protein: CASRWAENTEAFF. DNA of the CDR3: TGTGCCAGCCGCTGGGCAGAGAACACTGAAGCTTTCTTT. V is TRBV6-1 and J is TRBJ1-1; D remains unclear. The germline V gene has CDR1 MNHNS and CDR2 SASEGT. CDR3 length equals 13 residues. V gave up 8 bases and J gave up 1 base, with 11 bases separating them.

In this sample, this clone turned up a few times. CDR3: CASSQDRGTGDIQYF. The CDR3, as DNA: TGCGCCAGCAGCCAAGATCGCGGGACAGGGGACATTCAGTACTTC. The V gene is TRBV4-3, the J gene TRBJ2-4; 10 nucleotides align to TRBD1. Germline V gene lookup returns CDR1 LGHNA and CDR2 YSLEER. The junction had 4 bases not matched to a gene; V was cut back by 0 bases and J by 8 bases. The CDR3 loop spans 15 amino acids.

This clone was found once. This chain connects TRBV29-1 to TRBJ2-1; 7 nucleotides match TRBD2. Germline V gives CDR1 SQVTM, CDR2 ANQGSEA. J gave up 8 bases and V 8 bases, and 18 bases lay outside the gene matches. The CDR3 runs to 15 residues. The CDR3 sequence: CSTYHGEGREDEQFF. CDR3 DNA: TGCAGCACCTACCATGGGGAGGGTCGGGAGGATGAGCAGTTCTTC.

This chain connects TRBV6-6 to TRBJ1-2; D is possibly TRBD1 (5 bases). Per the germline V gene, CDR1 is MNHNY and CDR2 is SVGAGI (reference sequence). The CDR3 is 13 residues long. V lost 6 bases, J lost 8 bases, and 16 bases lay in between. This CDR3 is CASSRPREPGYTF. The CDR3 bases are TGTGCCAGCAGCCGCCCCAGGGAGCCGGGCTACACCTTC.

The chain recombines TRBV5-1 with TRBJ2-2, with no clear D. The CDR3 covers 13 residues. CDR1 and CDR2 (germline): SGHRS, YFSETQ. V lost 0 bases to trimming and J lost 5 bases, with 5 bases between them. For the CDR3, the DNA is TGCGCCAGCAGCTTGGGTTTTACCGGGGAGCTGTTTTTT. Its translation is CASSLGFTGELFF.

The chain combines TRBV27 with TRBJ1-6, with 10 bases aligning to TRBD1. Germline V gene data show CDR1 as MNHEY and CDR2 as SMNVEV (reference sequence). Unmatched junction bases numbered 1, after V lost 0 bases and J lost 8 bases. The CDR3 consists of 15 residues. DNA for the CDR3: TGTGCCAGCAGTTTATCGACAGGGGGCCATTCACCCCTCCACTTT. It codes for CASSLSTGGHSPLHF.

The rearrangement joins TRBV2 to TRBJ1-1; D uncertain. V lost 4 bases and J 1 base, leaving 10 bases between the germline ends. Per germline, CDR1 SNHLY and CDR2 FYNNEI. This CDR3 is built from 14 residues. CDR3 residues: CASSAGGENTEAFF. DNA for the CDR3: TGTGCCAGCAGTGCGGGTGGGGAGAACACTGAAGCTTTCTTT. The entire variable domain, with the rest obtained from reference TRBV2 and TRBJ1-1, is as follows: EPEVTQTPSHQVTQMGQEVILRCVPISNHLYFYWYRQILGQKVEFLVSFYNNEISEKSEIFDDQFSVERPDGSNFTLKIRSTKLEDSAMYFCASSAGGENTEAFFGQGTRLTVV.

This clone was picked up one time. The chain joins TRBV10-1 to TRBJ2-2, with TRBD1 matching over 9 bases. V lost 8 bases, J lost 1 base, and 5 bases stayed unmatched. The V gene's germline CDR1 is WNHNN and CDR2 SYGVQD (reference sequence). This CDR3 contains 15 residues. The CDR3 DNA follows: TGCGCCAGCCGACGGGACAGGGAGAACACCGGGGAGCTGTTTTTT. It codes for CASRRDRENTGELFF.

The chain employs TRBV7-9 and TRBJ1-3; D possibly corresponds to TRBD1 (6 bases). There are 15 residues in the CDR3. Germline values: CDR1 SEHNR, CDR2 FQNEAQ (reference sequence). The germline V and J ends were trimmed by 2 bases and 2 bases, with 10 bases remaining between them. In DNA, the CDR3 is TGTGCCAGCAGCTTACAGGGGAAGGCTGGAAACACCATATATTTT. This sequence encodes CASSLQGKAGNTIYF.

The chain uses TRBV7-3 and TRBJ2-3, with TRBD2 identical over 10 bases. This CDR3 contains 16 residues. V lost 2 bases and J lost 5; bases outside the gene matches: 7. In germline, CDR1 is SGHTA, CDR2 FQGTGA. The CDR3: CASSLSPSGGVDTQYF. The CDR3 DNA is TGTGCCAGCAGCTTATCGCCTAGCGGGGGTGTAGATACGCAGTATTTT. Drawing the rest from reference TRBV7-3 and TRBJ2-3, the complete variable domain is GAGVSQTPSNKVTEKGKYVELRCDPISGHTALYWYRQSLGQGPEFLIYFQGTGAADDSGLPNDRFFAVRPEGSVSTLKIQRTERGDSAVYLCASSLSPSGGVDTQYFGPGTRLTVL.

CDR3 DNA sequence: TGTGCCAGCAGTCATAACGGGGAGCTGTTTTTT. Residues: CASSHNGELFF. The V gene is TRBV28, the J gene TRBJ2-2; the D is unclear. This CDR3 region has 11 residues. Germline lookup yields CDR1 MDHEN and CDR2 SYDVKM. Trimming pared 5 bases from V and 7 bases from J, leaving 5 bases between.

This clone was found a few times. The J gene is TRBJ2-1, the V gene TRBV4-2; a possible D gene is TRBD2 (7 bases). The CDR3 totals 15 residues. The V end lost 1 base, the J end lost 4 bases, and 11 bases lay between the germline ends. From germline, CDR1 is LGHNA and CDR2 YNFKEQ. The CDR3 region has the DNA TGTGCCAGCAGCCAAGGAGGGGGGGATTACAATGAGCAGTTCTTC. Translated, it gives CASSQGGGDYNEQFF.

The chain is built from TRBV10-2 and TRBJ1-2, with 7 bases matching TRBD1. The ends lost 2 bases at V and 7 bases at J; junction bases unmatched: 4. Germline lookup yields CDR1 WSHSY and CDR2 SAAADI. The CDR3 covers 13 residues. CDR3 nucleotide sequence: TGCGCCAGCAGTGAGCCTCAGGGGGGTGGCTACACCTTC. Encoded protein: CASSEPQGGGYTF.

This clone was found a few times. This sequence joins TRBV5-6 and TRBJ1-3; possibly TRBD1 for D (5 bases). The CDR3 is made up of 14 amino acids. Germline V gene data show CDR1 as SGHDT and CDR2 as YYEEEE. V lost 1 base and J lost 4, with 9 bases in between. The CDR3 nucleotides read TGTGCCAGCAGCTTGTTCAGGGAGGGAAACACCATATATTTT. Amino acids: CASSLFREGNTIYF. The whole variable domain, remainder taken from reference TRBV5-6 and TRBJ1-3, is DAGVTQSPTHLIKTRGQQVTLRCSPKSGHDTVSWYQQALGQGPQFIFQYYEEEERQRGNFPDRFSGHQFPNYSSELNVNALLLGDSALYLCASSLFREGNTIYFGEGSWLTVV.

This clone was observed once. The chain carries TRBV28 and TRBJ1-1; D might be TRBD1 (6 bases). CDR3 length equals 16 residues. Germline V gene sequence: CDR1 MDHEN, CDR2 SYDVKM. V was shortened by 5 bases and J by 2 bases, with 18 bases between the two germline ends. CDR3 sequence: CASSLLGGGYNTEAFF. In DNA, the CDR3 is TGTGCCAGCAGTCTTTTAGGGGGTGGGTACAACACTGAAGCTTTCTTT.

The rearrangement joins TRBV6-5 to TRBJ2-7, with 7 positions matching TRBD1. There are 12 residues in the CDR3. V shed 5 bases and J 3 bases; nucleotides not matched to a gene: 1. In germline, CDR1 is MNHEY, CDR2 SVGAGI. CDR3 sequence (DNA): TGTGCCAGCAGTCGGACAGGCTACGAGCAGTACGTC. As protein: CASSRTGYEQYV.

This clone was picked up one time. The CDR3 bases are TGTGCCAGCAGCCAGGGGGCTAACACTGAAGCTTTCTTT. This sequence encodes CASSQGANTEAFF. The chain employs TRBV4-2 and TRBJ1-1; possible D gene TRBD1, 6 bases. Between the trimmed V and J ends, which lost 3 bases and 2 bases, there was a span of 7 bases. Looked up from germline, CDR1 is LGHNA and CDR2 is YNFKEQ. The CDR3 is made up of 13 amino acids.

Within the sample, this clone is medium-sized. This rearrangement joins TRBV7-2 to TRBJ2-5, with 8 bases fitting TRBD1. The germline V gene has CDR1 SGHTA and CDR2 FQGNSA. The J segment lost 5 bases and the V segment lost 3 bases, leaving 5 bases of the junction unmatched. The length of the CDR3 is 14 residues. CDR3 sequence (DNA): TGTGCCAGCAGCTTGACCAGGGGGCTGGAGACCCAGTACTTC. This sequence encodes CASSLTRGLETQYF.

This clone was observed a single time. V usage is TRBV5-6 and J usage is TRBJ2-2; D is possibly TRBD1 (5 bases). CDR3 length: 14 residues. V was shortened by 2 bases and J by 1 base, with 6 bases between the two germline ends. Germline CDR1 is SGHDT and CDR2 is YYEEEE. The CDR3 loop is CASSFTGNTGELFF. The DNA for the CDR3 is TGTGCCAGCAGCTTCACAGGGAACACCGGGGAGCTGTTTTTT.

This clone was recorded a few times. This rearrangement joins TRBV5-1 to TRBJ1-4; TRBD1 matches at 7 bases. This CDR3 has 16 residues. Looked up from germline, CDR1 is SGHRS and CDR2 is YFSETQ. V was clipped by 4 bases and J by 7 bases; unmatched bases: 13. Written as DNA, the CDR3 is TGCGCCAGCAGCCCCCCCTCGGGCCAGGGGGGTGAAAAACTGTTTTTT. This sequence encodes CASSPPSGQGGEKLFF.

Judged by abundance, this clone is hyperexpanded. The CDR3 loop is CASSLDGYEQYV. The CDR3 coding sequence is TGTGCCAGCAGCTTGGACGGTTACGAGCAGTACGTC. The V and J genes are TRBV5-4 and TRBJ2-7; no clear D gene. Germline CDR1 SGHNT, CDR2 YYREEE (reference sequence). The CDR3 extends over 12 amino acids. V was trimmed by 0 bases and J by 4 bases, leaving 5 bases between them.